The 25 T cell receptor beta chains given below trace back to one sample, sequenced in a study of blood T cell repertoires in COVID-19. Generated by immunoSEQ multiplex PCR, the TCRdb table keeps only in-frame clones and is missing some. The sample has around 140,000 clones, around 89% seen once. The material sequenced was peripheral blood. These TCRs come from a man aged 45 to 65 with acute or convalescent COVID-19.

The rearrangement joins TRBV12-3 or TRBV12-4 to TRBJ1-1; 9 nucleotides match TRBD1. This CDR3 is 12 amino acids long. Losses at the gene ends were 5 bases for V and 6 bases for J; bases not matched to a gene: 1. CDR3 sequence (DNA): TGTGCCAGCAGTACAGGGGGCGCTGAAGCTTTCTTT. Translating gives CASSTGGAEAFF.

This chain uses TRBV11-2 with TRBJ1-1, with D tentatively TRBD1 (6 bases). Germline V gene lookup returns CDR1 SGHAT and CDR2 FQNNGV. The V end was cut by 0 bases, the J end by 11 bases, with 19 bases between. The CDR3 is 15 amino acids. CDR3 residues: CASSLEAYPWGHAFF. As DNA, the CDR3 is TGTGCCAGCAGCTTAGAGGCCTACCCGTGGGGGCACGCTTTCTTT.

The chain couples TRBV4-1 to TRBJ2-7; TRBD2 agrees at 8 bases. Germline CDR1 and CDR2: MGHRA and YSYEKL. V lost 0 bases to trimming and J lost 2 bases; unmatched junction nucleotides: 6. The CDR3 contains 16 residues. The chain's CDR3 is CASSQDPGAGAYEQYF. Written as DNA, the CDR3 is TGCGCCAGCAGCCAAGATCCCGGAGCGGGAGCCTACGAGCAGTACTTC.

This chain connects TRBV6-5 to TRBJ2-7; D is possibly TRBD1 (5 bases). V lost 11 bases and J 3 bases, leaving 8 bases between the germline ends. The germline CDR1 and CDR2 sequences are MNHEY and SVGAGI. The CDR3 runs 10 residues. The CDR3 DNA follows: TGTGCCGCAGGGTACTACGAGCAGTACTTC. Its translation is CAAGYYEQYF.

In this sample, this clone turned up a few times. This chain joins TRBV15 and TRBJ2-5; no clear D. This CDR3 has 15 amino acids. The V end was cut by 0 bases, the J end by 4 bases, with 12 bases between. From germline, CDR1 is LNHNV and CDR2 YYDKDF (reference sequence). CDR3 bases: TGTGCCACCAGCAGAGAGCGAAGCCCCACAGAGACCCAGTACTTC. Its translation: CATSRERSPTETQYF.

This clone was observed a single time. This chain links TRBV9 with TRBJ2-5, with 7 bases identical to TRBD1. V shed 0 bases, J shed 5 bases, and the junction held 10 bases outside the gene matches. Per the germline V gene, CDR1 is SGDLS and CDR2 is YYNGEE. The CDR3 has 16 amino acids. The CDR3 region is CASSVGGQPSRETQYF. The CDR3 DNA sequence: TGTGCCAGCAGCGTAGGGGGACAGCCTTCCAGGGAGACCCAGTACTTC.

The chain couples TRBV7-9 to TRBJ1-4, with D unclear. The CDR3 covers 14 residues. In germline, CDR1 is SEHNR, CDR2 FQNEAQ (reference sequence). The V end lost 4 bases, the J end lost 12 bases, and 18 bases lay between the germline ends. CDR3 sequence (DNA): TGTGCCAGCAGCTCAGGCTTGGGAGGAACGGAACTGTTTTTT. Protein: CASSSGLGGTELFF. The whole variable domain, remainder taken from reference TRBV7-9 and TRBJ1-4, is DTGVSQNPRHKITKRGQNVTFRCDPISEHNRLYWYRQTLGQGPEFLTYFQNEAQLEKSRLLSDRFSAERPKGSFSTLEIQRTEQGDSAMYLCASSSGLGGTELFFGSGTQLSVL.

The chain uses TRBV6-5 and TRBJ1-1; D call uncertain. Trimming pared 8 bases from V and 5 bases from J, leaving 9 bases between. Germline V lookup: CDR1 MNHEY, CDR2 SVGAGI. The CDR3 runs to 11 residues. CDR3 in DNA: TGTGCCAGCCAGGTTGGTACTGAAGCTTTCTTT. Protein product: CASQVGTEAFF.

This clone was seen once. The J gene is TRBJ2-5, the V gene TRBV9, with D perhaps TRBD2 (6 bases). Trimming stripped 5 bases from V and 5 bases from J, with 25 bases between. Germline lookup yields CDR1 SGDLS and CDR2 YYNGEE. The CDR3 length is 17 residues. The CDR3 DNA is TGTGCCAGCAGTCGCGGGGTAGTTGGGGCAAGTTTGGAGACCCAGTACTTC. It specifies CASSRGVVGASLETQYF.

The chain joins TRBV7-9 to TRBJ1-1, with D possibly TRBD1 on 6 matching bases. The germline V gene has CDR1 SEHNR and CDR2 FQNEAQ (reference sequence). V lost 3 bases to trimming and J lost 11 bases, with 19 bases between them. CDR3 length: 14 residues. The DNA for the CDR3 is TGTGCCAGCAGCTTCCGACAGGTCGCCTTATCGGCTTTCTTT. Its translation is CASSFRQVALSAFF.

This sequence joins TRBV15 and TRBJ2-3; TRBD2 aligns across 7 bases. From germline, CDR1 is LNHNV and CDR2 YYDKDF (reference sequence). CDR3 size: 17 residues. Germline trimming cut 1 base from V and 5 bases from J; bases unmatched to any gene: 12. The CDR3 is CATSRVQPAAGVDTQYF. CDR3 nucleotide sequence: TGTGCCACCAGCAGAGTCCAGCCAGCGGCGGGGGTAGATACGCAGTATTTT.

The chain uses TRBV21-1 and TRBJ1-1; the D call of TRBD1 is as the table states it, not checked on the DNA. TRBV21-1 constitutes a pseudogene. The CDR3 length is 15 residues. CDR3 coding DNA: TGTGCCAGCAGCGGGGGGACAGAAGTGAACACTGAAGCTTTCTTT. Encoded protein: CASSGGTEVNTEAFF.

This chain joins TRBV9 and TRBJ1-2, with 7 bases aligning to TRBD1. This CDR3 region has 15 residues. Looked up from germline, CDR1 is SGDLS and CDR2 is YYNGEE. Germline trimming cut 0 bases from V and 4 bases from J; bases unmatched to any gene: 6. This CDR3 reads CASSVGGGAGYGYTF. In nucleotides, the CDR3 is TGTGCCAGCAGCGTAGGAGGGGGCGCTGGCTATGGCTACACCTTC. Filled out from reference TRBV9 and TRBJ1-2, the complete variable domain reads DSGVTQTPKHLITATGQRVTLRCSPRSGDLSVYWYQQSLDQGLQFLIQYYNGEERAKGNILERFSAQQFPDLHSELNLSSLELGDSALYFCASSVGGGAGYGYTFGSGTRLTVV.

This sequence joins TRBV6-6 and TRBJ2-2, with D possibly matching TRBD2 (5 bases). The germline gives CDR1 MNHNY, CDR2 SVGAGI (reference sequence). There are 15 residues in the CDR3. With 7 bases removed from V and 4 bases from J, the gap between germline ends came to 16 bases. The CDR3 DNA reads TGTGCCAGCATTGCACGGAGGTCGGGCACCGGGGAGCTGTTTTTT. It is translated as CASIARRSGTGELFF.

The J gene is TRBJ1-4, the V gene TRBV28; no reliable D call. CDR1 and CDR2 from the germline V gene are MDHEN and SYDVKM. The CDR3 spans 15 residues. Trimming left V 6 bases short and J 3 bases short, with 14 bases between. The CDR3 protein is CASSQYKRANEKLFF. The CDR3, as DNA: TGTGCCAGCAGCCAGTATAAGAGGGCTAATGAAAAACTGTTTTTT.

The chain uses TRBV6-1 and TRBJ1-2; unclear D gene. Germline values: CDR1 MNHNS, CDR2 SASEGT. Trimming took off 1 base at V and 1 base at J, with 10 bases between the two ends. The CDR3 is made up of 15 amino acids. The CDR3 sequence is CASSEEVGLNYGYTF. The CDR3 region has the DNA TGTGCCAGCAGTGAAGAGGTCGGACTTAACTATGGCTACACCTTC.

The chain is built from TRBV7-2 and TRBJ1-2; TRBD1 agrees at 7 bases. V dropped 3 bases and J dropped 2; count of bases not matched to a gene: 6. The CDR3 has 15 residues. The germline V gene has CDR1 SGHTA and CDR2 FQGNSA. In DNA form, the CDR3 reads TGTGCCAGCAGCTTTAGGTGGGACAGCAACTATGGCTACACCTTC. Translated: CASSFRWDSNYGYTF.

This sequence joins TRBV6-1 and TRBJ2-3; D is undetermined. This CDR3 has 14 residues. The germline V gene has CDR1 MNHNS and CDR2 SASEGT. V lost 3 bases to trimming and J lost 6 bases, with 13 bases between them. The CDR3 loop reads CASSDSRPGDTQYF. CDR3 nucleotides: TGTGCCAGCAGTGATAGCCGACCTGGGGATACGCAGTATTTT.

The J gene is TRBJ2-4, the V gene TRBV3-1 (or the pseudogene TRBV3-2); D unclear. This CDR3 has 12 residues. Germline CDR1 and CDR2: LGHDT and YNNKEL (reference sequence). V was trimmed by 3 bases and J by 4 bases, leaving 4 bases between them. In nucleotides, the CDR3 is TGTGCCAGCAGCCACCAGAAAAACATTCAGTACTTC. Its translation: CASSHQKNIQYF.

The rearrangement links TRBV6-5 to TRBJ1-1, with D unresolved. Trimming cost V 6 bases and J 3 bases, with 11 bases left between them. CDR1 and CDR2 (germline): MNHEY, SVGAGI. CDR3 length: 13 residues. The CDR3 region is CASSRRVDTEAFF. The CDR3, as DNA: TGTGCCAGCAGCCGCCGGGTCGACACTGAAGCTTTCTTT.

The V call is TRBV11-3, the J call TRBJ2-7, with D possibly TRBD2 on 6 matching bases. This CDR3 spans 14 amino acids. V was clipped by 2 bases and J by 1 base, with 9 bases between them. Germline assignment: CDR1 SGHNT and CDR2 YENEEA. CDR3 loop: CASSLRGESYEQYF. The CDR3 bases are TGTGCCAGCAGCTTACGCGGGGAATCCTACGAGCAGTACTTC.

About this clone: Other nucleotide sequences in the sample specify the same CDR3. V and J are TRBV29-1 and TRBJ1-1; unclear D gene. The V gene lost 4 bases and the J gene lost 1 base, with 7 bases spanning the gap. The length of the CDR3 is 12 residues. Germline CDR1 reads SQVTM; CDR2 reads ANQGSEA. The CDR3 nucleotides read TGCAGCGTTGGCCGGGGGAACACTGAAGCTTTCTTT. Translating it yields CSVGRGNTEAFF.

This chain uses TRBV5-4 with TRBJ2-3, with 11 positions matching TRBD2. V trimming: 2 bases; J trimming: 2 bases; junction bases outside the gene matches: 4. CDR1 SGHNT and CDR2 YYREEE come from the germline V gene (reference sequence). This CDR3 region has 16 residues. CDR3 protein: CASSLKLAGVTDTQYF. The DNA of the CDR3 is TGTGCCAGCAGCTTAAAACTAGCGGGGGTCACAGATACGCAGTATTTT.

This clone has a single count. The gene calls are TRBV29-1 and TRBJ2-6; maybe TRBD1 (5 bases). The germline CDR1 and CDR2 sequences are SQVTM and ANQGSEA. This CDR3 contains 15 residues. Trimming left V 5 bases short and J 0 bases short, with 11 bases between. CDR3 DNA: TGCAGCGTTACGCAGGGTTCCTCTGGGGCCAACGTCCTGACTTTC. Its translation: CSVTQGSSGANVLTF.

The chain links TRBV5-1 to TRBJ2-3; D possibly corresponds to TRBD2 (6 bases). Trimming removed 3 bases from V and 5 bases from J, with 13 bases in between. Germline V gene lookup returns CDR1 SGHRS and CDR2 YFSETQ. The CDR3 spans 14 residues. This chain's CDR3 is CASSSGLVIDTQYF. CDR3 nucleotide sequence: TGCGCCAGCAGCTCGGGACTTGTCATAGATACGCAGTATTTT.